The TCR beta chain under discussion was sequenced for a study of cytomegalovirus exposure and HLA in healthy donors. Per germline, CDR1 SGHNT and CDR2 YENEEA. This CDR3 spans 14 amino acids. V gave up 1 base and J gave up 5 bases, with 9 bases separating them. Amplification used 60 Vbeta primers and 13 Jbeta primers. In the study's own analysis: In a later analysis, the count reached roughly 80 million unique TCR beta chains, with around 11 million shared. Only in-frame clones appear in the TCRdb table, and some are missing; sequencing was by immunoSEQ multiplex PCR. V, J and clone size are those of that table, while D and trimming were read from the DNA. The sample shows tens of thousands of clones, 75% to 80% of them seen only once. Study observations and caveats: Cytomegalovirus association was assigned to about 150 TCR beta chains. Later analysis found that TCR beta chains associated with HLA were more clonally expanded than other, equally common chains. Looking again later, the authors saw that most CMV-associated TCR beta chains seemed HLA-restricted.

About this clone itself: Antigen unknown. The same CDR3 arises from other DNA sequences in this sample as well.

The specimen sequenced was PBMCs. This receptor was taken from a man aged 35 to 55 in good health and CMV-seronegative. V usage is TRBV11-3 and J usage is TRBJ2-1; D is perhaps TRBD2 (6 bases). The CDR3 nucleotides read TGTGCCAGCAGCTTAGGGGCGGGAAACAATGAGCAGTTCTTC. It yields the protein CASSLGAGNNEQFF.